This TCR beta chain emerged from a study of PD-1 blockade in mismatch repair-deficient tumors (dated by TCRdb to the late 2010s). Describing the broader study: Between late 2013 and late 2016, roughly 84 consecutive patients with about 11 mismatch repair-deficient cancer types, all previously treated and progressing, were enrolled in the trial. Deep sequencing of TCR CDR3 regions was used to track tumor-associated T cell clones in peripheral blood of patients responding to PD-1 blockade. Results and caveats for the whole study, not just this receptor: Tumor-resident clones, often undetectable in blood before treatment, expanded rapidly after pembrolizumab and then contracted, generally before radiologic responses.

Mismatch repair deficiency was established in every enrolled patient by polymerase chain reaction or immunohistochemistry. TCR sequencing was performed for three patients who responded to pembrolizumab therapy. Pembrolizumab PD-1 blockade was prospectively tested in advanced mismatch repair-deficient cancers, regardless of tissue of origin, in the phase II trial. Peripheral blood T cell samples were serially collected before and at multiple times after PD-1 blockade was started. The timing of each blood sample was reported as weeks after the first dose of pembrolizumab. In the case of this clone: Its antigen is not yet known. Per-base qualities were not stored, and no clone one base away is much larger.

The germline V gene (reference sequence) yields SEHNR for CDR1 and FQNEAQ for CDR2. V loses 5 bases, J loses 5 bases, and the germline ends lie 15 bases apart. The CDR3 starts with the cysteine, ends with the phenylalanine, and has 14 residues. This entry keeps only the CDR3 DNA: 42 bases, framed from base 1. The library was produced with the immunoSEQ multiplex PCR assay. Sourced from immuneACCESS, this table was stored by TCRdb with only in-frame sequences that have V and J called. A share of the clones is absent; for the studies checked, an unresolved V gene accounts for under half, and the remainder has no known explanation. The sample data list approximately 80,000 clones, and 70% to 90% of these were observed just once. Around 5.5% of the sample lies in the top ten.

The sequence derives from an adult with mismatch repair-deficient cancer. The material sequenced was peripheral blood, taken 44 weeks after starting pembrolizumab. The chain is encoded by TRBV7-9 joined to TRBJ1-1; TRBD1 could be the D gene, as 5 bases match. The CDR3 in this case is CASSPSGGGTEAFF. Here is the DNA: TGTGCCAGCAGCCCCTCCGGGGGAGGGACTGAAGCTTTCTTT.